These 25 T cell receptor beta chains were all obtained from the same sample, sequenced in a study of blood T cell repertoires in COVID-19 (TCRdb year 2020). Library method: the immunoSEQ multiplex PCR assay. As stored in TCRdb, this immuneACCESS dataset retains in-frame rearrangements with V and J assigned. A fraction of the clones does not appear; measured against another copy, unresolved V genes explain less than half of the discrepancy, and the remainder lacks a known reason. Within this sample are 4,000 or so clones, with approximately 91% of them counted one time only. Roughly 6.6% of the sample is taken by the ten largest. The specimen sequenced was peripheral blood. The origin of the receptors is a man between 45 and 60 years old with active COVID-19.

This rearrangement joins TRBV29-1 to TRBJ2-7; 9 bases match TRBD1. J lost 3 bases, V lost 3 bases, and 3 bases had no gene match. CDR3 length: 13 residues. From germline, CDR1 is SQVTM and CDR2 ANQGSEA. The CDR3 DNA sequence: TGCAGCGTTGAGTTGGACAGGGGCTACGAGCAGTACTTC. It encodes CSVELDRGYEQYF.

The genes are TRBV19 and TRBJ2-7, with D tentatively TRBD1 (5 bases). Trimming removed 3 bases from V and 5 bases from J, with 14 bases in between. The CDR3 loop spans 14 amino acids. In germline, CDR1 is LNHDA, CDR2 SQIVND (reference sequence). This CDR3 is CASSMAGSPHEQYF. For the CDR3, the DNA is TGTGCCAGTAGTATGGCAGGGTCGCCCCACGAGCAGTACTTC.

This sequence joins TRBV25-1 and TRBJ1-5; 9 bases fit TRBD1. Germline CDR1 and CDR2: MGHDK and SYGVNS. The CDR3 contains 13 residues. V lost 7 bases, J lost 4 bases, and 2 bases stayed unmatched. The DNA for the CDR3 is TGTGCCAGCACGGGACAGGGAAATCAGCCCCAGCATTTT. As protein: CASTGQGNQPQHF.

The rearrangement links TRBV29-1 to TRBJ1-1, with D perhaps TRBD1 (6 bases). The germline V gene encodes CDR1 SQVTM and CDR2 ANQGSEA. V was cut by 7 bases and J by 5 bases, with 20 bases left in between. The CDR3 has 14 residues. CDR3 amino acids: CSATLSGGETEAFF. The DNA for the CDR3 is TGCAGCGCTACCCTCAGCGGGGGCGAAACTGAAGCTTTCTTT.

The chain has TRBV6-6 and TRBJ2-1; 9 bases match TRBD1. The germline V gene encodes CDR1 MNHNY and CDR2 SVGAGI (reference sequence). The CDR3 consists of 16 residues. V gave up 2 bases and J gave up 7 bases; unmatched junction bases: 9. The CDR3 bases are TGTGCCAGCAGTTACCCTCCGGGACAGGGAGGGAATGAGCAGTTCTTC. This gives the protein CASSYPPGQGGNEQFF.

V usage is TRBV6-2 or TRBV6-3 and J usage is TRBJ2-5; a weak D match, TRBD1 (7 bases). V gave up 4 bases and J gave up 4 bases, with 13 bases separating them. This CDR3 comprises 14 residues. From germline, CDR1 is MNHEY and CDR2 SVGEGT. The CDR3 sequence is CASSFYRGGETQYF. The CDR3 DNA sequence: TGTGCCAGCAGTTTCTACAGGGGAGGAGAGACCCAGTACTTC.

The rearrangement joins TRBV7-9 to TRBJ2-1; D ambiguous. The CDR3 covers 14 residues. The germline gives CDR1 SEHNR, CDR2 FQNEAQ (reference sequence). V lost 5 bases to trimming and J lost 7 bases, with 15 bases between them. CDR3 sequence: CASSPRRERNEQFF. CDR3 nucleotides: TGTGCCAGCAGCCCCCGAAGAGAGAGGAATGAGCAGTTCTTC.

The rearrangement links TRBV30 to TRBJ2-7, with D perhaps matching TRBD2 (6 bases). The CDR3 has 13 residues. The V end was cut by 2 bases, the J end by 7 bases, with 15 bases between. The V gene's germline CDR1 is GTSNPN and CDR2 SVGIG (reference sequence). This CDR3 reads CAWSQTAGGEQYF. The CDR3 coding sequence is TGTGCCTGGAGTCAGACAGCTGGGGGGGAGCAGTACTTC.

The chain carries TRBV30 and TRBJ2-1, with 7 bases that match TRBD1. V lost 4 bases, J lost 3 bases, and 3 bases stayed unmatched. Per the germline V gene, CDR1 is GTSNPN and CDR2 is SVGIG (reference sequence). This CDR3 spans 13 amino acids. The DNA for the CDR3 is TGTGCCTGGAACAGGGGAAGCTACAATGAGCAGTTCTTC. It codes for CAWNRGSYNEQFF.

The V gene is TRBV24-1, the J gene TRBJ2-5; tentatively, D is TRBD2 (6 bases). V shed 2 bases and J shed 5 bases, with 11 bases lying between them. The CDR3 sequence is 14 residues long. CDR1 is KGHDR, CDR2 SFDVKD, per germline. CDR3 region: CATSDSTSGETQYF. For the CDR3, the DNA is TGTGCCACCAGTGATTCGACGAGCGGGGAGACCCAGTACTTC.

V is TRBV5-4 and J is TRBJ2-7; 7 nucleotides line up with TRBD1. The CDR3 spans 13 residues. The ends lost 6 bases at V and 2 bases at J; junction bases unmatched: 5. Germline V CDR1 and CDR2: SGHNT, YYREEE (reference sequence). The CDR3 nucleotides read TGTGCCAGCAACCTAGACAGGGCCTACGAGCAGTACTTC. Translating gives CASNLDRAYEQYF.

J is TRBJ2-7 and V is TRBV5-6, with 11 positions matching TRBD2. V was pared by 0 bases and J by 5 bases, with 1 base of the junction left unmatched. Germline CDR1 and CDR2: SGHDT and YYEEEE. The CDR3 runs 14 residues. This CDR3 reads CASSLELAGDEQYF. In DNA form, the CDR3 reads TGTGCCAGCAGCTTGGAACTAGCGGGAGACGAGCAGTACTTC.

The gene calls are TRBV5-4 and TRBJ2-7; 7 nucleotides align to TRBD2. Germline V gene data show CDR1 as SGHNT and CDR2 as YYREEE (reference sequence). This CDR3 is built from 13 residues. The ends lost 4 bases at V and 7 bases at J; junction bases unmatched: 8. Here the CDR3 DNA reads TGTGCCAGCAGCCCCGCGGGAGTGGATGAGCAGTACTTC. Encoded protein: CASSPAGVDEQYF. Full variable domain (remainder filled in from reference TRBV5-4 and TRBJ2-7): ETGVTQSPTHLIKTRGQQVTLRCSSQSGHNTVSWYQQALGQGPQFIFQYYREEENGRGNFPPRFSGLQFPNYSSELNVNALELDDSALYLCASSPAGVDEQYFGPGTRLTVT.

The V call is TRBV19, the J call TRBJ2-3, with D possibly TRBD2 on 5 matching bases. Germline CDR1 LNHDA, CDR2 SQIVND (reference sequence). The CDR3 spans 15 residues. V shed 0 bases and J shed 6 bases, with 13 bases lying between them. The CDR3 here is CASSIDLEGYDTQYF. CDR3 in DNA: TGTGCCAGTAGTATAGATCTCGAGGGTTACGATACGCAGTATTTT. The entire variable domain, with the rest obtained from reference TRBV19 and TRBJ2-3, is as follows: DGGITQSPKYLFRKEGQNVTLSCEQNLNHDAMYWYRQDPGQGLRLIYYSQIVNDFQKGDIAEGYSVSREKKESFPLTVTSAQKNPTAFYLCASSIDLEGYDTQYFGPGTRLTVL.

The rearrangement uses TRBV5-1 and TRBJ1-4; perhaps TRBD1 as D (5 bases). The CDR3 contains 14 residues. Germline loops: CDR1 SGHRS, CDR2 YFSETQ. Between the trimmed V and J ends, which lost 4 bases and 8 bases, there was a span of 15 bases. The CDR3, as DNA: TGCGCCAGCAGCGCGCTGGGACGGGAGGAAAAACTGTTTTTT. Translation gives CASSALGREEKLFF.

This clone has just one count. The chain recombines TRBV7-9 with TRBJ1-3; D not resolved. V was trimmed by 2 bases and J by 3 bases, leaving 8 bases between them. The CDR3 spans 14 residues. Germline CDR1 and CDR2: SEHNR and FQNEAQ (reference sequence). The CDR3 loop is CASSLTRVGNTIYF. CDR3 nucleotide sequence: TGTGCCAGCAGCTTAACCCGGGTTGGAAACACCATATATTTT. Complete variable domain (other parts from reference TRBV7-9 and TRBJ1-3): DTGVSQNPRHKITKRGQNVTFRCDPISEHNRLYWYRQTLGQGPEFLTYFQNEAQLEKSRLLSDRFSAERPKGSFSTLEIQRTEQGDSAMYLCASSLTRVGNTIYFGEGSWLTVV.

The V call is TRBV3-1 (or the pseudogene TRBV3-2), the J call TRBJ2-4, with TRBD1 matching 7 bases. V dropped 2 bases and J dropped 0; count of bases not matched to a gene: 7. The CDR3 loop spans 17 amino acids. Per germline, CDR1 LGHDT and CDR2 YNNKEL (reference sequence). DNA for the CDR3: TGTGCCAGCAGCCAAACAGAGGGGGCGTTAGCCAAAAACATTCAGTACTTC. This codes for CASSQTEGALAKNIQYF.

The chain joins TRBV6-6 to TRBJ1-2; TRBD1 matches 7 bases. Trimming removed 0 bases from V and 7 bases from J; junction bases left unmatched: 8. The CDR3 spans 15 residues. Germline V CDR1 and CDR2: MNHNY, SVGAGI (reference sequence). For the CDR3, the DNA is TGTGCCAGCAGTTACTCGACAGGGCCCCTCGGTGGCTACACCTTC. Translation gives CASSYSTGPLGGYTF.

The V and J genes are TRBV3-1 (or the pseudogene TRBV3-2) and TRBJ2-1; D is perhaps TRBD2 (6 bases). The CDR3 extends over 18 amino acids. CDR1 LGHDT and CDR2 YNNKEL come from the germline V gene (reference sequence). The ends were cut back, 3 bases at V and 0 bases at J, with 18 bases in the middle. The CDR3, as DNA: TGTGCCAGCAGCCAGGACTATGGCAGGGCGGGCTCCTACAATGAGCAGTTCTTC. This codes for CASSQDYGRAGSYNEQFF.

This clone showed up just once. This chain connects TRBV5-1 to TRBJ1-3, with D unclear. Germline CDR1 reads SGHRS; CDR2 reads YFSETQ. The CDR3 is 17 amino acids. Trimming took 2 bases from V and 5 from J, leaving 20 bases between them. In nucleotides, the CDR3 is TGCGCCAGCAGCTTATTTGTTCTAGCTGACGACCGAAACACCATATATTTT. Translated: CASSLFVLADDRNTIYF.

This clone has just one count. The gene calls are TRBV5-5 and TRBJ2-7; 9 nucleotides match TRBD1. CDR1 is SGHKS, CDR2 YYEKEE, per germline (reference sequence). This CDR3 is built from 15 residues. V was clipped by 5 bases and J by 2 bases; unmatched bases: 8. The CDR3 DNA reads TGTGCCAGCAGTCAGAACGACAGGGGGACCTACGAGCAGTACTTC. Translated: CASSQNDRGTYEQYF.

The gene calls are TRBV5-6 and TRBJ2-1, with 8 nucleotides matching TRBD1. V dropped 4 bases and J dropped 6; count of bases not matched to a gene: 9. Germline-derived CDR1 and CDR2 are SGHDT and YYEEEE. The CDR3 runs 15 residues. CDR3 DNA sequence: TGTGCCAGCAGCGTTCGGACAGGGACAGGCAATGAGCAGTTCTTC. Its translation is CASSVRTGTGNEQFF.

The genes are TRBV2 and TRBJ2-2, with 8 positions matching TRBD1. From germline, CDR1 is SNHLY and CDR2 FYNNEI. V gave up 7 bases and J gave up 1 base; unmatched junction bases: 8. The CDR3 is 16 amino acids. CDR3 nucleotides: TGTGCCAGCACCCGAGGGACAGGCTTGAACACCGGGGAGCTGTTTTTT. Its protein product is CASTRGTGLNTGELFF.

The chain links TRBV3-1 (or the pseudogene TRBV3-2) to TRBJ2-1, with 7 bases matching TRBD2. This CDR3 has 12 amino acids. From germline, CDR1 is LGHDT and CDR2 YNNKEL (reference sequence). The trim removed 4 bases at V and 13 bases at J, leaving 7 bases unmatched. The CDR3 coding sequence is TGTGCCAGCAGCCTAACCGGGACTATCCAGTTCTTC. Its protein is CASSLTGTIQFF.

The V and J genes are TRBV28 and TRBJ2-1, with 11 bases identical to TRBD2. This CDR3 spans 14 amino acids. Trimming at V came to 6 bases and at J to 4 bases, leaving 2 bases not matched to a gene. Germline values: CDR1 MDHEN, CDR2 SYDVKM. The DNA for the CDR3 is TGTGCCAGCAGGACTAGCGGGGCTTACAATGAGCAGTTCTTC. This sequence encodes CASRTSGAYNEQFF. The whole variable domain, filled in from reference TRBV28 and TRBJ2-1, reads DVKVTQSSRYLVKRTGEKVFLECVQDMDHENMFWYRQDPGLGLRLIYFSYDVKMKEKGDIPEGYSVSREKKERFSLILESASTNQTSMYLCASRTSGAYNEQFFGPGTRLTVL.